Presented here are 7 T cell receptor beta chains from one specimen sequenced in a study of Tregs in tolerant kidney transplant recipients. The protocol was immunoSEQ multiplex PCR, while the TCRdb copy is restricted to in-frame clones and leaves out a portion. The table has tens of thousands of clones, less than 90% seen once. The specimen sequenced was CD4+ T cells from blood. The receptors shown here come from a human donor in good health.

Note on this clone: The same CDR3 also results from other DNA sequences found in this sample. CDR3 amino acids: CASSSRQGGQPQHF. The CDR3 DNA sequence: TGTGCCAGCAGCTCAAGACAGGGCGGGCAGCCCCAGCATTTT. The chain links TRBV6-5 to TRBJ1-5; 7 bases align to TRBD1. The CDR3 length is 14 residues. The germline V gene encodes CDR1 MNHEY and CDR2 SVGAGI. V was clipped by 6 bases and J by 7 bases; unmatched bases: 9.

The CDR3 DNA sequence: TGTGCCAGCAGCTTAGCGGGGCCGAGCTCCTACAATGAGCAGTTCTTC. Its protein product is CASSLAGPSSYNEQFF. The chain has TRBV5-4 and TRBJ2-1; TRBD2 aligns across 7 bases. The CDR3 is 16 amino acids. Germline CDR1 is SGHNT and CDR2 is YYREEE (reference sequence). The V and J ends lost 2 bases and 0 bases, in that order; junction bases with no gene match: 5.

CDR3 bases: TGTGCCAGCAGTTTAGGAAGAACCGCTTGGACAGAGACCCAGTACTTC. Its translation: CASSLGRTAWTETQYF. The chain carries TRBV28 and TRBJ2-5; no firm D call. Germline V gene data show CDR1 as MDHEN and CDR2 as SYDVKM. The CDR3 length is 16 residues. The V gene lost 2 bases and the J gene lost 4 bases, with 17 bases spanning the gap.

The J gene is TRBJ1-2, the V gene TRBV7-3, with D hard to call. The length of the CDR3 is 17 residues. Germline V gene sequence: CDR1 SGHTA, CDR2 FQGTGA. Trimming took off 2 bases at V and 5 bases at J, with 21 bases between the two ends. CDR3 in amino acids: CASSLVNQERARYGYTF. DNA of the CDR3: TGTGCCAGCAGCTTAGTCAACCAGGAAAGGGCCCGGTATGGCTACACCTTC.

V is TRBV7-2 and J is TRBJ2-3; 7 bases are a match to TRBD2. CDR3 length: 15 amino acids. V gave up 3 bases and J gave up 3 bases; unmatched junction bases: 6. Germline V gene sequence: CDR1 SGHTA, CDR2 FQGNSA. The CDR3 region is CASSFMRGWTDTQYF. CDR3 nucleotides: TGTGCCAGCAGCTTTATGCGGGGGTGGACAGATACGCAGTATTTT.

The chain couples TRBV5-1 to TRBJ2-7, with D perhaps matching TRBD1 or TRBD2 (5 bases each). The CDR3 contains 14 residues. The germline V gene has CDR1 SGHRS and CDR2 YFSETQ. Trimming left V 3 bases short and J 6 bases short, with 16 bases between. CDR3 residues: CASSYQRDASEQYF. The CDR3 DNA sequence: TGCGCCAGCAGCTACCAAAGGGACGCGTCCGAGCAGTACTTC.

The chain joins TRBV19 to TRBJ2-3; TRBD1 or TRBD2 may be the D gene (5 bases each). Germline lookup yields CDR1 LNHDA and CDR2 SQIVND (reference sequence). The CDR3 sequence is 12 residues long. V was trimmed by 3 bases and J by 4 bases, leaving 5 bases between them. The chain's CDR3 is CASSMGADTQYF. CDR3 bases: TGTGCCAGTAGTATGGGGGCAGATACGCAGTATTTT.